Below, 13 T cell receptor beta chains from the same sample are listed, as sequenced in a study of OX40 agonist ivuxolimab in advanced cancers. The table came from immunoSEQ multiplex PCR; TCRdb's copy has only in-frame clones and leaves some out. The sample includes fewer than 90,000 clones, about 85% of them seen just once. The sequenced sample was CD4+ or CD8+ T cells sorted from blood, obtained in a trial of the OX40 agonist ivuxolimab. These receptors were collected from an adult with an advanced solid tumor such as melanoma, head and neck, liver or kidney cancer.

This sequence joins TRBV7-9 and TRBJ2-1; D is ambiguous. V was clipped by 5 bases and J by 7 bases, with 6 bases between them. Per the germline V gene, CDR1 is SEHNR and CDR2 is FQNEAQ (reference sequence). This CDR3 has 11 residues. As DNA, the CDR3 is TGTGCCAGCAGCCAGATAAATGAGCAGTTCTTC. Residues: CASSQINEQFF.

J is TRBJ2-7 and V is TRBV5-1; D call uncertain. Germline V CDR1 and CDR2: SGHRS, YFSETQ. The CDR3 covers 11 residues. Trimming removed 2 bases at V and 4 bases at J, with 4 bases between. For the CDR3, the DNA is TGCGCCAGCAGCTTCGAATACGAGCAGTACTTC. This gives the protein CASSFEYEQYF.

The rearrangement links TRBV7-9 to TRBJ2-7, with 9 nucleotides matching TRBD1. The length of the CDR3 is 12 residues. Germline CDR1 reads SEHNR; CDR2 reads FQNEAQ (reference sequence). V was pared by 5 bases and J by 6 bases, with 2 bases of the junction left unmatched. The CDR3 DNA reads TGTGCCAGCAGCCCGACAGGGGGCGAGCAGTACTTC. It yields the protein CASSPTGGEQYF.

The V call is TRBV5-5, the J call TRBJ2-7; 7 bases align to TRBD1. The CDR3 is 15 residues long. V gave up 6 bases and J gave up 4 bases; unmatched junction bases: 13. CDR1 SGHKS and CDR2 YYEKEE come from the germline V gene (reference sequence). CDR3: CASNQPGQLFYEQYF. The CDR3 region has the DNA TGTGCCAGCAACCAACCGGGACAGCTGTTTTACGAGCAGTACTTC. The whole variable domain, remainder taken from reference TRBV5-5 and TRBJ2-7, is DAGVTQSPTHLIKTRGQQVTLRCSPISGHKSVSWYQQVLGQGPQFIFQYYEKEERGRGNFPDRFSARQFPNYSSELNVNALLLGDSALYLCASNQPGQLFYEQYFGPGTRLTVT.

In this sample, this clone turned up a few times. The CDR3 spells CASSAIRDRQSNYGYTF. CDR3 in DNA: TGTGCCAGCAGTGCAATCCGGGACCGTCAAAGTAACTATGGCTACACCTTC. This chain links TRBV28 with TRBJ1-2; D perhaps matches TRBD1 (5 bases). The CDR3 consists of 17 residues. Trimming shortened V by 5 bases and J by 1 base, and 20 bases separated the two germline ends. Germline V lookup: CDR1 MDHEN, CDR2 SYDVKM.

The rearrangement joins TRBV5-6 to TRBJ2-3; weak D call: TRBD2 (6 bases). Looked up from germline, CDR1 is SGHDT and CDR2 is YYEEEE. V was pared by 1 base and J by 2 bases, with 11 bases between. The CDR3 consists of 15 residues. The CDR3 sequence is CASSLRGTHTDTQYF. DNA for the CDR3: TGTGCCAGCAGCTTGAGAGGGACTCACACAGATACGCAGTATTTT. The full variable domain, with the rest looked up from reference TRBV5-6 and TRBJ2-3, is DAGVTQSPTHLIKTRGQQVTLRCSPKSGHDTVSWYQQALGQGPQFIFQYYEEEERQRGNFPDRFSGHQFPNYSSELNVNALLLGDSALYLCASSLRGTHTDTQYFGPGTRLTVL.

This clone has just a few counts. The genes are TRBV18 and TRBJ1-1; D unclear. Germline values: CDR1 KGHSH, CDR2 LQKENI. This CDR3 contains 14 residues. V was trimmed by 6 bases and J by 0 bases, leaving 11 bases between them. CDR3 DNA: TGTGCCAGCTCGGCCGGTAGGATGAACACTGAAGCTTTCTTT. As protein: CASSAGRMNTEAFF.

This clone was recorded once. The rearrangement links TRBV5-4 to TRBJ1-2; perhaps TRBD1 as D (5 bases). Per germline, CDR1 SGHNT and CDR2 YYREEE (reference sequence). This CDR3 has 15 residues. The V and J ends lost 4 bases and 5 bases respectively, with 18 bases between them. CDR3 in amino acids: CASSQDIGGGYGYTF. CDR3 coding DNA: TGTGCCAGCAGCCAAGATATCGGGGGAGGATATGGCTACACCTTC.

The chain links TRBV6-6 to TRBJ2-2; no reliable D call. The germline gives CDR1 MNHNY, CDR2 SVGAGI (reference sequence). Deletions cut 2 bases from V and 4 bases from J, with 8 bases between. This CDR3 has 14 residues. The CDR3 region is CASSYGQVTGELFF. For the CDR3, the DNA is TGTGCCAGCAGTTACGGGCAGGTCACCGGGGAGCTGTTTTTT.

The chain combines TRBV7-2 with TRBJ2-5, with 12 bases lining up with TRBD2. The CDR3 sequence is 17 residues long. Germline V gene lookup returns CDR1 SGHTA and CDR2 FQGNSA. Trimming at V came to 2 bases and at J to 5 bases, leaving 9 bases not matched to a gene. CDR3 in DNA: TGTGCCAGCAGCTTAAGGTCACTAGCGGGAGGAAGGGAGACCCAGTACTTC. It translates to CASSLRSLAGGRETQYF.

J is TRBJ1-1 and V is TRBV7-2; maybe TRBD1 (6 bases). Looked up from germline, CDR1 is SGHTA and CDR2 is FQGNSA. The V and J ends lost 3 bases and 2 bases respectively, with 10 bases between them. CDR3 size: 14 residues. CDR3 residues: CASSLARGNTEAFF. CDR3 bases: TGTGCCAGCAGCTTGGCCAGGGGAAACACTGAAGCTTTCTTT.

The gene calls are TRBV6-1 and TRBJ1-2, with 9 bases aligning to TRBD1. Germline V gene sequence: CDR1 MNHNS, CDR2 SASEGT. The CDR3 runs 14 residues. V shed 9 bases, J shed 4 bases, and the junction held 9 bases outside the gene matches. CDR3 protein: CASLAGQGAYGYTF. For the CDR3, the DNA is TGTGCCAGTTTGGCGGGACAGGGAGCCTATGGCTACACCTTC.

The gene calls are TRBV11-2 and TRBJ2-3, with 10 positions matching TRBD2. V was clipped by 5 bases and J by 3 bases; unmatched bases: 5. The CDR3 contains 15 residues. Germline-derived CDR1 and CDR2 are SGHAT and FQNNGV. CDR3 coding DNA: TGTGCCAGCAGCCCTAGCGGGAGAGGTACAGATACGCAGTATTTT. This codes for CASSPSGRGTDTQYF.